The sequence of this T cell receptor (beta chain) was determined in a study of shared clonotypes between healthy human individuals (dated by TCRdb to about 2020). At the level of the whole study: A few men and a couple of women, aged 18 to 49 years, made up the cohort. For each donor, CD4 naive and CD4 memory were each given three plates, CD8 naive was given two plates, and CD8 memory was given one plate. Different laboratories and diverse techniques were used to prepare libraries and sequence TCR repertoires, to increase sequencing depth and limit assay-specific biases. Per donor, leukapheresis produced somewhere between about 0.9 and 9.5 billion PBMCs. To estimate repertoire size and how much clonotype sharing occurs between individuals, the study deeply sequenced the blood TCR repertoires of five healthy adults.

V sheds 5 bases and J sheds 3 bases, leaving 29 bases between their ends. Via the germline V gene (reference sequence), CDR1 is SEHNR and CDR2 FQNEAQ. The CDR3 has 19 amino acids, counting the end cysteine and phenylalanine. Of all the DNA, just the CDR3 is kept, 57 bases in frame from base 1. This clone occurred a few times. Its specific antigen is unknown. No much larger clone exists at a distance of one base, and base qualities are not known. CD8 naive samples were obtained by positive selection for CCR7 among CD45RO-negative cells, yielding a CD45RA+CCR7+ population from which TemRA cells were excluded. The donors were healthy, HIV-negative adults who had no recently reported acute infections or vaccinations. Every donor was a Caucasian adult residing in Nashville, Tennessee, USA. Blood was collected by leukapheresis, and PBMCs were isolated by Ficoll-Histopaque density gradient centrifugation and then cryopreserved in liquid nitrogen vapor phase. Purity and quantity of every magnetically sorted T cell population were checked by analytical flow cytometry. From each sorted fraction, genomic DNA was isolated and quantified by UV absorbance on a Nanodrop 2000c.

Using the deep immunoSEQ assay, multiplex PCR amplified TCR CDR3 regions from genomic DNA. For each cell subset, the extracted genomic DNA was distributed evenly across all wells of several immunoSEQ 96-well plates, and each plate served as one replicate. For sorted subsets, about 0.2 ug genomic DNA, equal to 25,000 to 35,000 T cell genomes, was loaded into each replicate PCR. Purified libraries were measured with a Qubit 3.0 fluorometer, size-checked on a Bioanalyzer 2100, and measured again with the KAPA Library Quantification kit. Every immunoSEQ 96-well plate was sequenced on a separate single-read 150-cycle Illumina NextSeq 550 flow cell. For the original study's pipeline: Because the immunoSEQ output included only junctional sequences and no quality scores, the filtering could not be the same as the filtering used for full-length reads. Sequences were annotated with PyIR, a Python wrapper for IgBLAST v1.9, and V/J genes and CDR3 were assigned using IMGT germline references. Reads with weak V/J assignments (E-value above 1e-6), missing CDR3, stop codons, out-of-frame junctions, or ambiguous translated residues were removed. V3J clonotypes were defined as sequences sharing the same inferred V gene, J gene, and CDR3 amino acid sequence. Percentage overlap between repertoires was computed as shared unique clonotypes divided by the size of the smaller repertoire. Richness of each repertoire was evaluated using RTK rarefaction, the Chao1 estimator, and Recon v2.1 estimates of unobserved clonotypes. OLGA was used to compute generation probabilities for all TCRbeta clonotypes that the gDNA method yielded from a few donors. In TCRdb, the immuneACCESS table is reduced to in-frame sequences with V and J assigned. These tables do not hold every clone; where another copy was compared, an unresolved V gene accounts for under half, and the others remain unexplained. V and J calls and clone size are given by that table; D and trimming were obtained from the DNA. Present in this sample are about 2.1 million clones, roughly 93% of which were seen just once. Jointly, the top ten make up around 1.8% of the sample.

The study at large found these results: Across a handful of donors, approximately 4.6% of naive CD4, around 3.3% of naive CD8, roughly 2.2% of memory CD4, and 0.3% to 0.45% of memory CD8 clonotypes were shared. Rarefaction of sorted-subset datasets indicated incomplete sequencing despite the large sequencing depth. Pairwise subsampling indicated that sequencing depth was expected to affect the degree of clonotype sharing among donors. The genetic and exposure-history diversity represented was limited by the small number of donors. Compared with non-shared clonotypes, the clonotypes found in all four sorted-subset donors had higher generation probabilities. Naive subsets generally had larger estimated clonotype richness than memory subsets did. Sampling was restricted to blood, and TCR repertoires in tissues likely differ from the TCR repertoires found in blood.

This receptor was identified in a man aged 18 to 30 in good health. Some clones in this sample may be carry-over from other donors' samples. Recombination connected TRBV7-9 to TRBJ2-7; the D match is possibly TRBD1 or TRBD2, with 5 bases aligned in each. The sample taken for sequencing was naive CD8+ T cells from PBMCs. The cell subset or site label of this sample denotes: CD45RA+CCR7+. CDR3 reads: CASSAQGTEVILGYYEQYF. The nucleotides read TGTGCCAGCAGCGCACAAGGGACGGAGGTTATTCTAGGATACTACGAGCAGTACTTC.